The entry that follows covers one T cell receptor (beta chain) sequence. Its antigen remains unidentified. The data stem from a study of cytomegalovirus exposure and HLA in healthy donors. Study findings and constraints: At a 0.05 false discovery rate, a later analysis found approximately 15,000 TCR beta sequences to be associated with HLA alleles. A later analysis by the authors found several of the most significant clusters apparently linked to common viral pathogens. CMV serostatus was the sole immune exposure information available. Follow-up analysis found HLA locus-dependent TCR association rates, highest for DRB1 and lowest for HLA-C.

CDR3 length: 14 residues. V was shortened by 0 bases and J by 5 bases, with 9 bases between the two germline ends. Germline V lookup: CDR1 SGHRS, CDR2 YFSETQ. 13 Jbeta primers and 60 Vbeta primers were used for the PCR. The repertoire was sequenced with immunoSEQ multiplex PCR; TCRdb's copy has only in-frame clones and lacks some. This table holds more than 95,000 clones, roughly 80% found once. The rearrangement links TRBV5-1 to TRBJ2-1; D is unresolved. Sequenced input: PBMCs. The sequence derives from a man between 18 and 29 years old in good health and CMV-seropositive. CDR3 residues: CASSLVSADNEQFF. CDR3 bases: TGCGCCAGCAGCTTGGTATCCGCAGACAATGAGCAGTTCTTC.